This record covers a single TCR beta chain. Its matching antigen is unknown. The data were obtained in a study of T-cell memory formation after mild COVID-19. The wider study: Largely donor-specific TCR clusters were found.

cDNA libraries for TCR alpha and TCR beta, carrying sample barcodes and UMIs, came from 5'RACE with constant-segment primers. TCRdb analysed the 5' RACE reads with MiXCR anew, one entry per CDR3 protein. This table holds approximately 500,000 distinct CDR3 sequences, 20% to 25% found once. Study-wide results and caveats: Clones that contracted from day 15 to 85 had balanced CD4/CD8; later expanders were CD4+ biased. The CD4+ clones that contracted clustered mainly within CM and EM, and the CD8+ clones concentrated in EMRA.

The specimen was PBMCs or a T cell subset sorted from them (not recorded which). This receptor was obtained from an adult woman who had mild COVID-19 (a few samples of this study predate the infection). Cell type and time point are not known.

CDR3 DNA sequence: TGCGCCAGCAGCCAAGCAAGGGGCGAGCAGTACTTC. Its translation: CASSQARGEQYF. The rearrangement uses TRBV4-1 and TRBJ2-7; D is possibly TRBD1 (5 bases). The ends were cut back, 1 base at V and 6 bases at J, with 7 bases in the middle. The V gene's germline CDR1 is MGHRA and CDR2 YSYEKL. This CDR3 has 12 amino acids.